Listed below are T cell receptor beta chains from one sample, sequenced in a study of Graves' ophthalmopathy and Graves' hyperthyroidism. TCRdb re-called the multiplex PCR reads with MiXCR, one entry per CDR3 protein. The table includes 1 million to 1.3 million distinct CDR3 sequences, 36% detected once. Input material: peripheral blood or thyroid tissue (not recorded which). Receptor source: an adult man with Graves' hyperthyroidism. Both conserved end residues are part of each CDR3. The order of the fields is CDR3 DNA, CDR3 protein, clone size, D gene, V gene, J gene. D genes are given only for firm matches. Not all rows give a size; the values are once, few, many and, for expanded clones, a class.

TGTGCCAGCAGCTTATCAGGGCACCTTAAGAACACTGAAGCTTTCTTT,CASSLSGHLKNTEAFF,few,NA,TRBV7-2,TRBJ1-1
TGCAGTGCTAGAGATCGGGAGCAGCTGAACACTGAAGCTTTCTTT,CSARDREQLNTEAFF,few,NA,TRBV20-1,TRBJ1-1
TGTGCCAGCTTCTGGGACACTGAAGCTTTCTTT,CASFWDTEAFF,many,NA,TRBV6-6,TRBJ1-1
TGTGCCACCAGCAGGACCGGGACGAGGGTGAAAGAGACCCAGTACTTC,CATSRTGTRVKETQYF,many,NA,TRBV15,TRBJ2-5
TGTGCCAGCAGCACCAATCCGGGCACAGATACGCAGTATTTT,CASSTNPGTDTQYF,once,NA,TRBV7-7,TRBJ2-3
TGCAGCGTAGTTGGGGGGAGGGATCAGCCCCAGCATTTT,CSVVGGRDQPQHF,few,NA,TRBV29-1,TRBJ1-5
TGTGCCAGCAGCGCACAGGGGGCGCTGGACTATGGCTACACCTTC,CASSAQGALDYGYTF,NA,TRBD1,TRBV9,TRBJ1-2
TGTGCCGGCAGTGCCCCAGGCGTTTCCAAGTTCTTT,CAGSAPGVSKFF,few,NA,TRBV6-5,TRBJ1-1
TGTGCCAGCAGTAGGGGAGGATTAGCGGGAGTTACAGATGAGCAGTTCTTC,CASSRGGLAGVTDEQFF,NA,TRBD2,TRBV9,TRBJ2-1
TGCAGCGTTGAAGGGGGCGGGGACTATGGCTACACCTTC,CSVEGGGDYGYTF,many,NA,TRBV29-1,TRBJ1-2
TGTGCCAGTAGTATAGACTTCGCAGGGCTGCGTTTGGGAGGCACTGAAGCTTTCTTT,CASSIDFAGLRLGGTEAFF,NA,NA,TRBV19,TRBJ1-1
TGTGCCAGCAGCTTCTCCCTGGGACAGGGGGATCAGCCCCAGCATTTT,CASSFSLGQGDQPQHF,NA,TRBD1,TRBV7-9,TRBJ1-5
TGTGCCAGCAGCCTCAGACAGGGTAGGGAGCAGTACTTC,CASSLRQGREQYF,many,TRBD1,TRBV27,TRBJ2-7
TGTGCCAGCAGCCCAATAAGGACAGGGGTTGACTATGGCTACACCTTC,CASSPIRTGVDYGYTF,many,TRBD1,TRBV7-9,TRBJ1-2